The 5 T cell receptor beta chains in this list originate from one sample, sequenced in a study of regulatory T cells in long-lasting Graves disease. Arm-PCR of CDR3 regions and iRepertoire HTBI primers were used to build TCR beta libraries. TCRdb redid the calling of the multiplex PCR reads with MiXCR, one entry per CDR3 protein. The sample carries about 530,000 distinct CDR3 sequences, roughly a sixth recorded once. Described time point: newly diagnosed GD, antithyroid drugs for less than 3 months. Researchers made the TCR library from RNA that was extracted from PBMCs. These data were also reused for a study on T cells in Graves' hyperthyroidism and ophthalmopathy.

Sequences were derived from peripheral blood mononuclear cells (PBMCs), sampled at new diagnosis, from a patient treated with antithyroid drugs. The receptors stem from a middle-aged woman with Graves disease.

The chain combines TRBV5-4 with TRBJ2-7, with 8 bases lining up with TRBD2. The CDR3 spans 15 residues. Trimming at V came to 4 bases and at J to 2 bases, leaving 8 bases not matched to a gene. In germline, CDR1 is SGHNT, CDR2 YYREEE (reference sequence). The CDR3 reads CASSPGGSGTYEQYF. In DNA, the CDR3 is TGTGCCAGCAGCCCGGGTGGTAGCGGGACCTACGAGCAGTACTTC.

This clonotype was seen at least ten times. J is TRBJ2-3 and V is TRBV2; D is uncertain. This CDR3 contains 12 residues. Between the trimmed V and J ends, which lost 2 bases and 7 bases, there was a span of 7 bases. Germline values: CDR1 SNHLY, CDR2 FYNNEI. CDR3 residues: CASSESHYTQYF. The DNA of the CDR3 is TGTGCCAGCAGTGAAAGCCACTATACGCAGTATTTT.

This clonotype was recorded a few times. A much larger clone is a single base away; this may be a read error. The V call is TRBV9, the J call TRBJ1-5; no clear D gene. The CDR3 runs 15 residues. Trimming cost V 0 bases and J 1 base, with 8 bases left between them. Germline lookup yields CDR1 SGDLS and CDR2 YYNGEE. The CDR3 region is CASSVGILSNQPQHF. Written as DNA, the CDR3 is TGTGCCAGCAGCGTAGGCATCCTGAGCAATCAGCCCCAGCATTTT.

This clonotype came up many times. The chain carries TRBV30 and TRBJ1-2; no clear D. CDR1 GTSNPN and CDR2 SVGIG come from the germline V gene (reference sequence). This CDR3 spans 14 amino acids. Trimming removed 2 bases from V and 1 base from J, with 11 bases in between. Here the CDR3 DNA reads TGTGCCTGGAGTCTAGGCGGACTTAACTATGGCTACACCTTC. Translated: CAWSLGGLNYGYTF.

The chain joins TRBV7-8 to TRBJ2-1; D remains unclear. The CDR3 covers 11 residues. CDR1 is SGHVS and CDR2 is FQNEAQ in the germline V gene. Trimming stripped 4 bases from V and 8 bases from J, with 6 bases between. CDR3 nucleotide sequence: TGTGCCAGCAGCTCGTACGATGAGCAGTTCTTC. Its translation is CASSSYDEQFF.